This T cell receptor (beta chain) was profiled in a study of blood T cells in healthy people across ages. This clonotype was picked up one time. Staff drew around 10 milliliters of peripheral blood from each donor. Researchers isolated at least 6.5 million PBMCs per sample. A second 7 to 11 cycle PCR used barcoded and J-beta primers. TCRdb reprocessed the 5' RACE reads via MiXCR and lists one record per CDR3 protein. The sample records just over 800,000 distinct CDR3 sequences, approximately 67% being singletons. The CDR3 is 16 residues long. Per the germline V gene, CDR1 is MDHEN and CDR2 is SYDVKM. Sequencing was performed on blood. The rearrangement uses TRBV28 and TRBJ2-4; 9 bases fit TRBD1. The last part of the DNA fits TRBJ2-7 better; the J call may be wrong. The origin of this receptor is a man aged 25 to 45 in good health. CDR3 sequence reads: CASSAKPGQGLGEQYF. As DNA, the CDR3 is TGTGCCAGCAGTGCTAAACCGGGACAGGGTTTAGGCGAGCAGTACTTC.